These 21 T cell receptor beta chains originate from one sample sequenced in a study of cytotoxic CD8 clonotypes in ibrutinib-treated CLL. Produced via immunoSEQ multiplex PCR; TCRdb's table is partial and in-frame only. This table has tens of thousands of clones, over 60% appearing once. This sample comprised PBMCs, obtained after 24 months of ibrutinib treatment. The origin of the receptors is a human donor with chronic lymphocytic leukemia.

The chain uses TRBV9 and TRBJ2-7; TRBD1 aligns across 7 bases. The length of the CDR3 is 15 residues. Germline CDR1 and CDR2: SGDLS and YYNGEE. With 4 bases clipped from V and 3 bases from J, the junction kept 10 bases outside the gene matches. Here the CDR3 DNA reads TGTGCCAGCAGCCCCCGACAGGGTTGGATCTACGAGCAGTACTTC. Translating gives CASSPRQGWIYEQYF. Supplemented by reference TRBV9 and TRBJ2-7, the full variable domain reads DSGVTQTPKHLITATGQRVTLRCSPRSGDLSVYWYQQSLDQGLQFLIQYYNGEERAKGNILERFSAQQFPDLHSELNLSSLELGDSALYFCASSPRQGWIYEQYFGPGTRLTVT.

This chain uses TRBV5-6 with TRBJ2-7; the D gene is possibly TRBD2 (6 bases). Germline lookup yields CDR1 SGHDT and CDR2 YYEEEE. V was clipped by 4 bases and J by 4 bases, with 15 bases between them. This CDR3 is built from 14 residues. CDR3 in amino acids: CASSIGRGNYEQYF. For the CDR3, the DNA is TGTGCCAGCAGCATCGGACGGGGGAATTACGAGCAGTACTTC.

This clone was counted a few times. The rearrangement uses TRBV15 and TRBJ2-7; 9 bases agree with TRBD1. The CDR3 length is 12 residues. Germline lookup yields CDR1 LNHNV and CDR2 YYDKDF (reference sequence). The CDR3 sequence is CATSREGQGKEV. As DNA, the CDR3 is TGTGCCACCAGCAGAGAGGGACAGGGCAAAGAAGTC.

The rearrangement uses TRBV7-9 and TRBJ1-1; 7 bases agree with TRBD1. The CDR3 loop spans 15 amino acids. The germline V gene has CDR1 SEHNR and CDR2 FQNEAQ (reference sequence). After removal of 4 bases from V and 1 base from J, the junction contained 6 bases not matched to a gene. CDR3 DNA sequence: TGTGCCAGCAGCTCCCCCGACAGGGCGAACACTGAAGCTTTCTTT. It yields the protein CASSSPDRANTEAFF.

In DNA, the CDR3 is TGTGCCAGCAGTGAGCACAGCCCTTCCTACGAGCAGTACTTC. Its protein product is CASSEHSPSYEQYF. V and J are TRBV6-1 and TRBJ2-7, with D unresolved. Trimming stripped 3 bases from V and 1 base from J, with 10 bases between. CDR1 is MNHNS, CDR2 SASEGT, per germline. The CDR3 has 14 amino acids.

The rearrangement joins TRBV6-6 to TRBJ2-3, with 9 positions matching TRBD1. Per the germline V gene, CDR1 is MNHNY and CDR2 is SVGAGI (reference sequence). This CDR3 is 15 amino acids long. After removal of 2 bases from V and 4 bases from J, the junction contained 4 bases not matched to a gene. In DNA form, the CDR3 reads TGTGCCAGCAGTTACGAAGGACAGGGGTCAGATACGCAGTATTTT. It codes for CASSYEGQGSDTQYF.

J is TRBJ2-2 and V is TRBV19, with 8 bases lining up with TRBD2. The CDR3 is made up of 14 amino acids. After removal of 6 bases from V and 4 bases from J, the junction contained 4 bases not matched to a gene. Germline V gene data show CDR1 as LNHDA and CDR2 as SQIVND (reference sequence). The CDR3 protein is CASRKRESTGELFF. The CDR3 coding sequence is TGTGCCAGTAGGAAGCGGGAGAGCACCGGGGAGCTGTTTTTT.

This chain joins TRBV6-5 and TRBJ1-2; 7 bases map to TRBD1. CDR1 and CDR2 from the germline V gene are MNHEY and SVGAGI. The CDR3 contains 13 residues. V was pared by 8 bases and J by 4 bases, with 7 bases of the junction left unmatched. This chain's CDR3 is CASGRGQIYGYTF. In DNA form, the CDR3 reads TGTGCCAGCGGGAGGGGACAGATCTATGGCTACACCTTC.

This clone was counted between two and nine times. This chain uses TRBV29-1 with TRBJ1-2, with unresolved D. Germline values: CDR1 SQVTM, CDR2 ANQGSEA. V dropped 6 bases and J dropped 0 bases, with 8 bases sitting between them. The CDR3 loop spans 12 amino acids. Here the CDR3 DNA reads TGCAGCGTCGACCTAGCTAACTATGGCTACACCTTC. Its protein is CSVDLANYGYTF.

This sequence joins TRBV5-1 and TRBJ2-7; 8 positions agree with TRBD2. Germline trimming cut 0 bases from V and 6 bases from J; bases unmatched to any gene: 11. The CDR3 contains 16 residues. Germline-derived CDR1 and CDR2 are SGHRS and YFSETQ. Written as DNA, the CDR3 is TGCGCCAGCAGCTTGGCGGTCGGGGGGGCGCAAGCCGAGCAGTACTTC. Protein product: CASSLAVGGAQAEQYF. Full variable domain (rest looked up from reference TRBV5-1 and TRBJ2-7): KAGVTQTPRYLIKTRGQQVTLSCSPISGHRSVSWYQQTPGQGLQFLFEYFSETQRNKGNFPGRFSGRQFSNSRSEMNVSTLELGDSALYLCASSLAVGGAQAEQYFGPGTRLTVT.

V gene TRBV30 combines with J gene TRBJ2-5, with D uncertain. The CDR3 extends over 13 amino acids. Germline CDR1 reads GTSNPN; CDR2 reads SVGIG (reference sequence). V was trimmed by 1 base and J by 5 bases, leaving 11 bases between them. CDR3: CAWSGRMWETQYF. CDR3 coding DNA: TGTGCCTGGAGTGGCAGAATGTGGGAGACCCAGTACTTC.

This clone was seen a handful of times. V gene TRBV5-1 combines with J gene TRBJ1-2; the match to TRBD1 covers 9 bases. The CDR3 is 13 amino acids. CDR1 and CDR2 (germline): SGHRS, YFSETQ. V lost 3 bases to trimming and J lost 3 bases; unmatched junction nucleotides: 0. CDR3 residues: CASSWDRDYGYTF. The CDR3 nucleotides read TGCGCCAGCAGCTGGGACAGGGACTATGGCTACACCTTC.

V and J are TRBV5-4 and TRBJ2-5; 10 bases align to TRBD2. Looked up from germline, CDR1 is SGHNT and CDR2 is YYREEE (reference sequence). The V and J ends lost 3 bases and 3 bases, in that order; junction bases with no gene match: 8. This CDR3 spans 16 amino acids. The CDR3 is CASSSGLARTEETQYF. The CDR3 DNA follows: TGTGCCAGCAGCTCGGGACTAGCGCGAACGGAAGAGACCCAGTACTTC.

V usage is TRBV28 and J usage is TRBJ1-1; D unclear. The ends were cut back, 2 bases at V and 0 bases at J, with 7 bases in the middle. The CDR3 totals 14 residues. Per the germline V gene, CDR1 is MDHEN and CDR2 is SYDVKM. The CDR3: CASSLTGLNTEAFF. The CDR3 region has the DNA TGTGCCAGCAGTTTAACCGGGTTGAACACTGAAGCTTTCTTT. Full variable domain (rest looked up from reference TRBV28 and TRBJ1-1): DVKVTQSSRYLVKRTGEKVFLECVQDMDHENMFWYRQDPGLGLRLIYFSYDVKMKEKGDIPEGYSVSREKKERFSLILESASTNQTSMYLCASSLTGLNTEAFFGQGTRLTVV.

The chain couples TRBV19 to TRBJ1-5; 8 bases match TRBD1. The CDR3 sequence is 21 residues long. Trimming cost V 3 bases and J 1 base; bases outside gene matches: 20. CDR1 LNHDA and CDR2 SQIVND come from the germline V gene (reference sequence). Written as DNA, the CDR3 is TGTGCCAGTAGTATTATCCAGATCTGGGACAGGCCCTTACTAAGCAATCAGCCCCAGCATTTT. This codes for CASSIIQIWDRPLLSNQPQHF.

CDR3 DNA sequence: TGTGCCAGCAGTGATCTGGGAAATGAGCAGTTCTTC. Translation gives CASSDLGNEQFF. The V and J genes are TRBV2 and TRBJ2-1; unclear D gene. The CDR3 contains 12 residues. In germline, CDR1 is SNHLY, CDR2 FYNNEI. V was cut by 3 bases and J by 7 bases, with 7 bases left in between. The full variable domain, its missing parts supplied by reference TRBV2 and TRBJ2-1, is EPEVTQTPSHQVTQMGQEVILRCVPISNHLYFYWYRQILGQKVEFLVSFYNNEISEKSEIFDDQFSVERPDGSNFTLKIRSTKLEDSAMYFCASSDLGNEQFFGPGTRLTVL.

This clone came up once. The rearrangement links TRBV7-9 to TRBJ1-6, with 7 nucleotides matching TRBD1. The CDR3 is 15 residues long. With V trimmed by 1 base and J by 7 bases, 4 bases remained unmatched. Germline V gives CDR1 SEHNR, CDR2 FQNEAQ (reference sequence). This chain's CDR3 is CASSLVSGGNSPLHF. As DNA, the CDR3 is TGTGCCAGCAGCTTAGTCTCAGGGGGAAATTCACCCCTCCACTTT.

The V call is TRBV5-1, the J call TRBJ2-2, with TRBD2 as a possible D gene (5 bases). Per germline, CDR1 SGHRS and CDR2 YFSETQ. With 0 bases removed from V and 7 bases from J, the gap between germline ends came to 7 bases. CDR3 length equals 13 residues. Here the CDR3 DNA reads TGCGCCAGCAGCTTGGGAGGGCACGGGGAGCTGTTTTTT. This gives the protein CASSLGGHGELFF.

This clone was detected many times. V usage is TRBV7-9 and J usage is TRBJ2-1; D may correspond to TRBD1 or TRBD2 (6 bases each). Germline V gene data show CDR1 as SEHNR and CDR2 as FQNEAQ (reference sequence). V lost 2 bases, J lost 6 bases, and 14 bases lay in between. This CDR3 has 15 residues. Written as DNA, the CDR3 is TGTGCCAGCAGCTTAAACGGGGGCCAGTTCAATGAGCAGTTCTTC. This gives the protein CASSLNGGQFNEQFF.

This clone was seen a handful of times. The CDR3 sequence: CAWSAQAPRVGDTQYF. CDR3 sequence (DNA): TGTGCCTGGAGTGCCCAGGCTCCCAGGGTAGGAGATACGCAGTATTTT. The chain links TRBV30 to TRBJ2-3; possibly TRBD1 for D (5 bases). The V gene's germline CDR1 is GTSNPN and CDR2 SVGIG (reference sequence). The CDR3 length is 16 residues. V was clipped by 1 base and J by 5 bases, with 19 bases between them.

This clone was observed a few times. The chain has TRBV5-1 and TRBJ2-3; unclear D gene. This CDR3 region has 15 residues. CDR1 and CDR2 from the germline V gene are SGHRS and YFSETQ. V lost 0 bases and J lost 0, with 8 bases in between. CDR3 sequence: CASSLDGSSTDTQYF. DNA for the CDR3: TGCGCCAGCAGCTTGGACGGTTCTAGCACAGATACGCAGTATTTT.